These T cell receptor beta chains were read from a single sample in a study of T cells in Graves' hyperthyroidism and ophthalmopathy. TCRdb re-called the multiplex PCR reads through MiXCR, storing one row per CDR3 protein. The sample carries approximately 360,000 distinct CDR3 sequences, 25% recorded once. Sequenced material: blood. These receptors were obtained from a man in his fifties or sixties with Graves' hyperthyroidism. Both conserved end residues are part of each CDR3.

TRBJ2-1 | TRBV24-1 | CATSDAGGRFNEQFF
TRBJ2-2 | TRBV4-1 | CASSRVGGGNTGELFF
TRBJ2-1 | TRBV10-3 | CAISEILAPSYNEQFF
TRBJ2-3 | TRBV12-3/TRBV12-4 | CASSSPREGSTDTQYF
TRBJ1-4 | TRBV12-3/TRBV12-4 | CASTGGIEKLFF
TRBJ2-7 | TRBV11-1 | CASSSSRVGDEQYF
TRBJ2-3 | TRBV12-3/TRBV12-4 | CASTPIDTQYF
TRBJ2-7 | TRBV2 | CASSEAWVGEQYF
TRBJ2-3 | TRBV19 | CASRRTAGSTDTQYF
TRBJ2-1 | TRBV7-8 | CASSLVGGRSREQFF
TRBJ2-3 | TRBV7-2 | CASSLVTGGGTDTQYF
TRBJ2-2 | TRBV9 | CASSVGAGAGTGELFF
TRBJ2-5 | TRBV20-1 | CSAKPRSGIQETQYF
TRBJ2-7 | TRBV28 | CASSESTSGRRYEQYF
TRBJ2-7 | TRBV27 | CASSSDATSRYEQYF
TRBJ2-5 | TRBV18 | CASSPPEGFKRYF
TRBJ1-1 | TRBV28 | CASSLIGGSAEAFF
TRBJ1-5 | TRBV30 | CAWSVAGGRPQHF
TRBJ2-3 | TRBV10-1 | CASSGPKTDTQYF
TRBJ1-1 | TRBV2 | CASSEWGDTEAFF
TRBJ2-2 | TRBV11-1 | CASSLEGQRITGELFF
TRBJ2-1 | TRBV3-1 | CASSQFGGRGSYNEQFF
TRBJ1-2 | TRBV6-1 | CASSEGWNTGYGYTF
TRBJ2-1 | TRBV20-1 | CSASILAGGNEQFF
TRBJ1-3 | TRBV12-3/TRBV12-4 | CASSHRGSGNTIYF
TRBJ2-1 | TRBV3-1 | CASSQGLSGRAGEQFF
TRBJ2-7 | TRBV7-2 | CAGSLAPDSYEQYF
TRBJ2-5 | TRBV5-4 | CASSFGERSQETQYF
TRBJ2-2 | TRBV6-2/TRBV6-3 | CASSYSGQGGTGELFF
TRBJ1-1 | TRBV27 | CASSPSPRQGAVEAFF
TRBJ1-5 | TRBV6-1 | CASSESGGYDQPQHF
TRBJ2-5 | TRBV5-1 | CASSSDQFQETQYF
TRBJ1-2 | TRBV19 | CASIGGADGYTF
TRBJ2-4 | TRBV6-1 | CASSPGLAGGLTKNIQYF
TRBJ2-3 | TRBV3-1 | CASSQAPDSVTDTQYF
TRBJ2-1 | TRBV2 | CASSSSTSGMFSYNEQFF
TRBJ2-7 | TRBV4-2 | CASSQGGQLTSYEQYF
TRBJ2-1 | TRBV2 | CASSELTGAEFF
TRBJ2-1 | TRBV7-9 | CASSYPFTVNEQFF
TRBJ1-1 | TRBV6-1 | CASTKTGGLEAFF
TRBJ2-5 | TRBV6-1 | CASSVGGAQYF
TRBJ1-2 | TRBV7-9 | CASSPTGGGNYGYTF
TRBJ1-2 | TRBV12-3/TRBV12-4 | CASSLVGSRGYTF
TRBJ1-1 | TRBV6-1 | CASTFDREAFF
TRBJ1-4 | TRBV28 | CASSLGGITNEKLFF
TRBJ2-1 | TRBV14 | CASSQDERYNEQFF